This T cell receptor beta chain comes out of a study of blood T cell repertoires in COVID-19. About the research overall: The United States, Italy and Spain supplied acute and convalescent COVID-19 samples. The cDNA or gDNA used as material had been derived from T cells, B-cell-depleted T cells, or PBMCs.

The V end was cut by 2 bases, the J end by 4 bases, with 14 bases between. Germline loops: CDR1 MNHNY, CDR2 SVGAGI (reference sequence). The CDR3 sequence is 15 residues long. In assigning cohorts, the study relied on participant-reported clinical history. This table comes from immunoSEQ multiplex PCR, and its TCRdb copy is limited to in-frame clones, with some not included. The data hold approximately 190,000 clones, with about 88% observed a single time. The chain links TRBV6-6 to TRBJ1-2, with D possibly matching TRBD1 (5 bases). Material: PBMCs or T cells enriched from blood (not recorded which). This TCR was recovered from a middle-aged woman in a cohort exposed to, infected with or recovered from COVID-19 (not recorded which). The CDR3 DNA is TGTGCCAGCAGTTACGAAGGCAGGGCCATCTATGGCTACACCTTC. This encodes CASSYEGRAIYGYTF.